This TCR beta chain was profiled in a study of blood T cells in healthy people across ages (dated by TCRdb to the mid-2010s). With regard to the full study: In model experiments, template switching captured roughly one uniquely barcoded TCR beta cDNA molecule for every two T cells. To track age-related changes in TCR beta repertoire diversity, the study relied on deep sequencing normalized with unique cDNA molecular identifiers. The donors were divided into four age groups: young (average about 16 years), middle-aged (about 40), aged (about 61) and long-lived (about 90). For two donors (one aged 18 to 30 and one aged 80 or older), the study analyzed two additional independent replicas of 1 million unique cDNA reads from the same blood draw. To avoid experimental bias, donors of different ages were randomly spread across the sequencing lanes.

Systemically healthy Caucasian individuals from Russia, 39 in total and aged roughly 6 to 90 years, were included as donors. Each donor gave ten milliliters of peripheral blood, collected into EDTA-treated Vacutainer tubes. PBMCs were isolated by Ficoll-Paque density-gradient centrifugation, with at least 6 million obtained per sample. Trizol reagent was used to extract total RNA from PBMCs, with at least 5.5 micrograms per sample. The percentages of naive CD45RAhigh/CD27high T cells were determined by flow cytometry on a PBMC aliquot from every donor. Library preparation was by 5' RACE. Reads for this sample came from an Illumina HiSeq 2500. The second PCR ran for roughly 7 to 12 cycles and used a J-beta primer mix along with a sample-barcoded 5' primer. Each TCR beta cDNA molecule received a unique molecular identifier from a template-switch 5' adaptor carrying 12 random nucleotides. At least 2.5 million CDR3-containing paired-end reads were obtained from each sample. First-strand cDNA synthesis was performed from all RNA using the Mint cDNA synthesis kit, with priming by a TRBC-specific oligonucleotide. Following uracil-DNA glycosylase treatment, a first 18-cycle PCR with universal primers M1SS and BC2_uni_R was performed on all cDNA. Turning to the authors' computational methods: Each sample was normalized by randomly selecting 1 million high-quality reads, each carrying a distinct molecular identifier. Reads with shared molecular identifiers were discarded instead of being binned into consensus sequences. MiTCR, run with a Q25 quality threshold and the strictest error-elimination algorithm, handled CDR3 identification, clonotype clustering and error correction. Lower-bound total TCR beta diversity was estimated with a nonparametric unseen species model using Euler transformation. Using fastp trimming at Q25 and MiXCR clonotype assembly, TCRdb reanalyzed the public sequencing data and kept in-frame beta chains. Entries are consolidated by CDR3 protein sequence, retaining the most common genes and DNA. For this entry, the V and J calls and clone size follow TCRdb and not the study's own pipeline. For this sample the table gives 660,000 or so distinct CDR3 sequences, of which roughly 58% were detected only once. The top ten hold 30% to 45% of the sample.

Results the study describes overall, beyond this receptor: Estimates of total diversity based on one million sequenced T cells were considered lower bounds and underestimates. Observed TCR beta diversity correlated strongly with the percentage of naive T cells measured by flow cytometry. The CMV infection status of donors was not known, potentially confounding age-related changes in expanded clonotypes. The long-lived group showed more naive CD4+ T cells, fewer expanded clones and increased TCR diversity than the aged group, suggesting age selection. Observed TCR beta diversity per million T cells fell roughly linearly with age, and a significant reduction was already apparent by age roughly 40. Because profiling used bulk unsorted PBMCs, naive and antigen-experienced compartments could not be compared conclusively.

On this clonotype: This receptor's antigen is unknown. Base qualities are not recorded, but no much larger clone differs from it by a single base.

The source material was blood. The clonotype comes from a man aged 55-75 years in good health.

CDR3 sequence: CSATEPGHRTSSYNSPLHF. The nucleotides read TGCAGTGCCACGGAGCCGGGACACCGAACAAGCTCCTATAATTCACCCCTCCACTTT. The chain was built from TRBV20-1 and TRBJ1-6; TRBD1 is perhaps the D gene, given 6 matching bases. Reading the germline V gene (reference sequence) gives CDR1 DFQATT and CDR2 SNEGSKA. Reading from cysteine to phenylalanine, the CDR3 counts 19 amino acids. The DNA shown is the 57-base CDR3, in frame from base 1. The trim is 6 bases for V and 0 bases for J, with a gap of 24 bases between the germline ends.